A selection of T cell receptor beta chains follows, all from one sample in a study of T cell repertoires in cytomegalovirus infection. TCRdb passed the reads through MiXCR, listing each CDR3 protein once. Altogether about 360,000 distinct CDR3 sequences are present, over 15% being singletons, with the ten largest covering around 9.3%. The sequenced material came from PBMCs. The receptors were gathered from a human donor in good health (CMV status not recorded). Some clones in this sample may be carry-over from other donors' samples. Both conserved end residues are part of each CDR3. A D gene is named only where the DNA matches it firmly. Size is omitted from some rows. Given values are once, few, many or a class for expanded clones.

CDR3aa	CDR3nt	j_gene	abundance	v_gene	d_gene
CASSRLYNEQFF	TGTGCCAGCAGTCGACTCTACAATGAGCAGTTCTTC	TRBJ2-1	few	TRBV12-3/TRBV12-4	NA
CASSPNRDQETQYF	TGTGCCAGCAGTCCAAACAGGGACCAAGAGACCCAGTACTTC	TRBJ2-5	many	TRBV12-3/TRBV12-4	NA
CATPPDRGLLGYTF	TGTGCCACCCCACCCGACAGGGGGCTTCTTGGCTACACCTTC	TRBJ1-2	NA	TRBV24-1	TRBD1
CASSRTTGFGNTIYF	TGTGCCAGCAGCCGGACTACAGGTTTTGGAAACACCATATATTTT	TRBJ1-3	few	TRBV12-3/TRBV12-4	NA
CASSLWTSSPEQYF	TGTGCCAGCAGCTTATGGACTAGTTCCCCAGAGCAGTACTTC	TRBJ2-7	many	TRBV7-2	TRBD2
CASSRQGTYNEQFF	TGTGCCAGCAGCCGACAGGGGACGTACAATGAGCAGTTCTTC	TRBJ2-1	many	TRBV7-2	TRBD1
CASSTRQRQETQYF	TGTGCCAGCAGCACCAGACAGAGGCAAGAGACCCAGTACTTC	TRBJ2-5	few	TRBV7-8	NA
CASSPTPSTYEQYF	TGTGCCAGCAGCCCGACACCATCTACCTACGAGCAGTACTTC	TRBJ2-7	NA	TRBV7-1	NA
CASQLGLAGYSYNEQFF	TGTGCCAGTCAACTAGGTCTAGCGGGGTACTCCTACAATGAGCAGTTCTTC	TRBJ2-1	NA	TRBV6-1	TRBD2
CASISGGRTEAFF	TGTGCCAGCATCTCGGGGGGTAGGACTGAAGCTTTCTTT	TRBJ1-1	NA	TRBV6-2/TRBV6-3	NA
CASRGTGSFNQPQHF	TGTGCCAGCAGGGGGACAGGATCTTTCAATCAGCCCCAGCATTTT	TRBJ1-5	NA	TRBV2	TRBD1
CASSLVSAPATQYF	TGTGCCAGCAGCTTAGTATCTGCGCCCGCCACGCAGTATTTT	TRBJ2-3	NA	TRBV11-2	NA
CASSSRGRSANEQFF	TGTGCCAGCAGTTCTAGAGGCCGATCAGCCAATGAGCAGTTCTTC	TRBJ2-1	many	TRBV28	NA
CATRGGTPNTEAFF	TGTGCCACCAGGGGCGGGACACCGAACACTGAAGCTTTCTTT	TRBJ1-1	few	TRBV24-1	NA
CASSSLGSGRPYNEQFF	TGTGCCAGCAGCTCTTTAGGCTCAGGGCGCCCCTACAATGAGCAGTTCTTC	TRBJ2-1	many	TRBV12-3/TRBV12-4	NA
CASSPTRQRGQETQYF	TGTGCCAGCAGCCCCACTCGACAGCGCGGGCAAGAGACCCAGTACTTC	TRBJ2-5	many	TRBV7-8	NA
CSARGTSGGINEQFF	TGCAGTGCTAGGGGGACTAGCGGGGGGATCAATGAGCAGTTCTTC	TRBJ2-1	NA	TRBV20-1	TRBD2
CSARDGAQGPSYEQYF	TGCAGTGCTAGAGATGGCGCACAGGGACCGTCCTACGAGCAGTACTTC	TRBJ2-7	few	TRBV20-1	NA
CASSLIAGATDTQYF	TGTGCCAGCAGTTTAATCGCCGGGGCCACAGATACGCAGTATTTT	TRBJ2-3	NA	TRBV12-3/TRBV12-4	NA
CASTLAGYMNTEAFF	TGTGCCAGCACGTTGGCAGGGTACATGAACACTGAAGCTTTCTTT	TRBJ1-1	NA	TRBV2	NA
CASSVGAARAGIQYF	TGTGCCAGCAGCGTAGGGGCAGCACGGGCTGGGATTCAGTACTTC	TRBJ2-4	few	TRBV9	NA
CASSSHSRTLYEQYF	TGTGCCAGCAGCTCGCACAGCAGAACCCTCTACGAGCAGTACTTC	TRBJ2-7	many	TRBV7-9	NA